The 11 T cell receptor beta chains in this list originate from one sample, sequenced in a study of blood T cell repertoires in COVID-19. Sequenced by immunoSEQ multiplex PCR; TCRdb stores in-frame clones only, minus some. The data contain a few hundred thousand clones, 65% to 85% of them seen just once; the ten biggest clones take up roughly 2.4%. The source material was peripheral blood. The receptors here all came from a woman aged 55 to 70 with acute or convalescent COVID-19.

The gene calls are TRBV6-5 and TRBJ2-3; the match to TRBD2 covers 12 bases. The germline V gene has CDR1 MNHEY and CDR2 SVGAGI. The ends lost 5 bases at V and 5 bases at J; junction bases unmatched: 5. CDR3 length equals 15 residues. CDR3 region: CASSKLAGGGDTQYF. CDR3 DNA: TGTGCCAGCAGTAAACTAGCGGGGGGAGGAGATACGCAGTATTTT.

This chain links TRBV27 with TRBJ1-1; a weak D match, TRBD1 (6 bases). Germline V gene data show CDR1 as MNHEY and CDR2 as SMNVEV (reference sequence). Trimming cost V 2 bases and J 11 bases, with 9 bases left between them. The CDR3 has 11 residues. The CDR3 DNA reads as TGTGCCAGCAGTTTAAGGGGGAAGGCTTTCTTT. This gives the protein CASSLRGKAFF.

The rearrangement uses TRBV2 and TRBJ1-1; D might be TRBD1 (5 bases). V lost 5 bases and J lost 9, with 16 bases in between. In germline, CDR1 is SNHLY, CDR2 FYNNEI. This CDR3 has 13 amino acids. CDR3 DNA sequence: TGTGCCAGCAGTAGAGACAGAAGCAGGCAAGCTTTCTTT. It yields the protein CASSRDRSRQAFF.

This chain connects TRBV9 to TRBJ1-2; TRBD1 might be the D (5 bases). Germline loops: CDR1 SGDLS, CDR2 YYNGEE. This CDR3 spans 12 amino acids. V lost 5 bases and J 5 bases, leaving 10 bases between the germline ends. CDR3 DNA: TGTGCCAGCAGGGGGGGAGGGTATGGCTACACCTTC. It yields the protein CASRGGGYGYTF. The full variable domain, its missing parts supplied by reference TRBV9 and TRBJ1-2, is DSGVTQTPKHLITATGQRVTLRCSPRSGDLSVYWYQQSLDQGLQFLIQYYNGEERAKGNILERFSAQQFPDLHSELNLSSLELGDSALYFCASRGGGYGYTFGSGTRLTVV.

The V gene is TRBV19, the J gene TRBJ1-2; D is unresolved. The germline V gene encodes CDR1 LNHDA and CDR2 SQIVND (reference sequence). Between the trimmed V and J ends, which lost 9 bases and 8 bases, there was a span of 19 bases. The CDR3 is 13 amino acids. The CDR3 region is CASRTGPRGGYTF. In nucleotides, the CDR3 is TGTGCCAGCAGAACCGGGCCCCGAGGGGGCTACACCTTC.

The chain joins TRBV29-1 to TRBJ1-1, with 7 bases fitting TRBD1. Germline V gene data show CDR1 as SQVTM and CDR2 as ANQGSEA. J was trimmed by 4 bases and V by 3 bases; bases with no gene match: 5. The CDR3 is 13 amino acids. In DNA form, the CDR3 reads TGCAGCGTTGAGAGGGGGCTAGGCACTGAAGCTTTCTTT. It yields the protein CSVERGLGTEAFF. Variable domain in full (rest from reference TRBV29-1 and TRBJ1-1): SAVISQKPSRDICQRGTSLTIQCQVDSQVTMMFWYRQQPGQSLTLIATANQGSEATYESGFVIDKFPISRPNLTFSTLTVSNMSPEDSSIYLCSVERGLGTEAFFGQGTRLTVV.

This chain links TRBV6-5 with TRBJ1-4, with 8 bases fitting TRBD1. The CDR3 extends over 15 amino acids. V trimming: 5 bases; J trimming: 8 bases; junction bases outside the gene matches: 10. Germline CDR1 reads MNHEY; CDR2 reads SVGAGI. CDR3 in amino acids: CASSPGQVAGEKLFF. The CDR3 DNA follows: TGTGCCAGCAGTCCGGGACAGGTCGCGGGGGAAAAACTGTTTTTT.

The rearrangement uses TRBV7-2 and TRBJ2-2; D gene uncertain. Looked up from germline, CDR1 is SGHTA and CDR2 is FQGNSA. The CDR3 length is 18 residues. Trimming removed 1 base from V and 2 bases from J, with 17 bases in between. CDR3 nucleotides: TGTGCCAGCAGCTTAGTAAAGAGGTCAACTTTAAACACCGGGGAGCTGTTTTTT. It yields the protein CASSLVKRSTLNTGELFF.

This clone was seen more than once but under ten times. V is TRBV7-2 and J is TRBJ2-3; 16 bases are shared with TRBD2. With 5 bases clipped from V and 8 bases from J, the junction kept 10 bases outside the gene matches. There are 17 residues in the CDR3. Germline V gene sequence: CDR1 SGHTA, CDR2 FQGNSA. The CDR3 nucleotides read TGTGCCAGCAGCAGACCGGGACTAGCGGGGGGGGCCGGTACGCAGTATTTT. Amino acids: CASSRPGLAGGAGTQYF.

The V and J genes are TRBV6-4 and TRBJ1-1; maybe TRBD1 (5 bases). Deletions cut 4 bases from V and 4 bases from J, with 19 bases between. This CDR3 spans 16 amino acids. The germline V gene has CDR1 MRHNA and CDR2 SNTAGT. The CDR3, as DNA: TGTGCCAGCAGTGTACACACAGGATCCTGGAGCACTGAAGCTTTCTTT. It is translated as CASSVHTGSWSTEAFF.

This clone was detected only once. The V and J genes are TRBV7-9 and TRBJ1-2; 9 nucleotides match TRBD1. Germline values: CDR1 SEHNR, CDR2 FQNEAQ (reference sequence). The CDR3 runs to 12 residues. Trimming took 5 bases from V and 5 from J; bases not matched to a gene: 0. CDR3 in amino acids: CASSGQGYGYTF. CDR3 coding DNA: TGTGCCAGCAGCGGACAGGGGTATGGCTACACCTTC.